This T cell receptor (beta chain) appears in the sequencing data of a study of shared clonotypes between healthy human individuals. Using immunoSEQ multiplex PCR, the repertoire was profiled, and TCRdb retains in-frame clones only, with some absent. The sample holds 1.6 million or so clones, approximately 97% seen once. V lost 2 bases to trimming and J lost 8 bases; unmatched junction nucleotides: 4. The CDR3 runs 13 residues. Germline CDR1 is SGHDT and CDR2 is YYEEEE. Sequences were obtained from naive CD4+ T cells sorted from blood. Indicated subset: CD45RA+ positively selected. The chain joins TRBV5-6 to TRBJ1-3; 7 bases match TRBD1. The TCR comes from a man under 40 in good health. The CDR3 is CASSFTGVDTIYF. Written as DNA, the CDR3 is TGTGCCAGCAGCTTTACAGGGGTAGACACCATATATTTT.